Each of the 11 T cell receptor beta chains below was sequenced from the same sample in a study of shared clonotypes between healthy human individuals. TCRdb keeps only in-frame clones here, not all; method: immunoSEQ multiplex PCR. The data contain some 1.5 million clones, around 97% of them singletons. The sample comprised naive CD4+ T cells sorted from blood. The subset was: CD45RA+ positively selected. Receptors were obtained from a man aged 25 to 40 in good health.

CDR3 loop: CASNMDRPNYGYTF. The CDR3 nucleotides read TGTGCCAGCAATATGGACCGTCCTAACTATGGCTACACCTTC. The chain couples TRBV2 to TRBJ1-2; D is uncertain. From germline, CDR1 is SNHLY and CDR2 FYNNEI. V lost 7 bases and J 0 bases, leaving 12 bases between the germline ends. This CDR3 comprises 14 residues.

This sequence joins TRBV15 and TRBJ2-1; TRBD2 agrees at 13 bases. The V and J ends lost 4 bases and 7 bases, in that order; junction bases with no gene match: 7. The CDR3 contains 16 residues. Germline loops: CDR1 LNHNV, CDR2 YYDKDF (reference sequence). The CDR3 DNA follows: TGTGCCACCAGCACAAGACTAGCGGGAGGCTTTAATGAGCAGTTCTTC. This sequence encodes CATSTRLAGGFNEQFF. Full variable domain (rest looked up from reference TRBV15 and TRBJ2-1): DAMVIQNPRYQVTQFGKPVTLSCSQTLNHNVMYWYQQKSSQAPKLLFHYYDKDFNNEADTPDNFQSRRPNTSFCFLDIRSPGLGDTAMYLCATSTRLAGGFNEQFFGPGTRLTVL.

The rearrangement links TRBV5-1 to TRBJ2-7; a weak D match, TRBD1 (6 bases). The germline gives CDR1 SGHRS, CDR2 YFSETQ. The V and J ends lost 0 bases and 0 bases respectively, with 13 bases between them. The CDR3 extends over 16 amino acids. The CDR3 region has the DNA TGCGCCAGCAGCTTGGGGGGGCAAATGAGCTCCTACGAGCAGTACTTC. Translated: CASSLGGQMSSYEQYF.

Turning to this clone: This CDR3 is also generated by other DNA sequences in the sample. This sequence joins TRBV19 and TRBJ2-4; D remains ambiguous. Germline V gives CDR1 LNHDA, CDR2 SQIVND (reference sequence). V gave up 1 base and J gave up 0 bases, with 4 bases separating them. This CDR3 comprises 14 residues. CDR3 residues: CASSIGGAKNIQYF. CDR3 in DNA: TGTGCCAGTAGTATAGGCGGAGCCAAAAACATTCAGTACTTC.

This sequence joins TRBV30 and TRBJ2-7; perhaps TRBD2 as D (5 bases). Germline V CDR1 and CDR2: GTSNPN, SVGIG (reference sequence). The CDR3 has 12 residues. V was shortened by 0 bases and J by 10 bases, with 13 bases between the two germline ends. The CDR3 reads CAWSVLGWSQYF. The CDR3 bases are TGTGCCTGGAGTGTACTAGGATGGTCTCAGTACTTC.

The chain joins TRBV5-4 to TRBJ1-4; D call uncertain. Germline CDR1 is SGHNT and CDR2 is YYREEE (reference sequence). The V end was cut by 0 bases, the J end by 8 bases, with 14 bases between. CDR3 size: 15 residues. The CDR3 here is CASSLAEEGWEKLFF. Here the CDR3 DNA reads TGTGCCAGCAGCTTGGCCGAGGAGGGATGGGAAAAACTGTTTTTT.

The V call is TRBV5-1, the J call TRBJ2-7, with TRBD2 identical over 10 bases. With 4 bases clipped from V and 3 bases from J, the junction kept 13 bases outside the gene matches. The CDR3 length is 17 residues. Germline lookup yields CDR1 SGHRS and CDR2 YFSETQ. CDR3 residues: CASSVRAGGPSLYEQYF. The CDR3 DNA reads TGCGCCAGCAGCGTACGAGCGGGAGGGCCCTCCCTCTACGAGCAGTACTTC.

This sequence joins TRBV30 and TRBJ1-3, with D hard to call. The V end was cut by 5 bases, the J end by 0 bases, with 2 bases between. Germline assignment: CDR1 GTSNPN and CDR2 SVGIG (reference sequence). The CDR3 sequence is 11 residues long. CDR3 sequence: CAWPSGNTIYF. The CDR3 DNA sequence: TGTGCCTGGCCCTCTGGAAACACCATATATTTT.

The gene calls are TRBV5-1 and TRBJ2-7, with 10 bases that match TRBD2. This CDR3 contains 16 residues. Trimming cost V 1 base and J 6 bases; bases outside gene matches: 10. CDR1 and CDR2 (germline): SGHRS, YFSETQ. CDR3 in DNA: TGCGCCAGCAGCTTGCAGCTAGCGGGAGTTTATGCCGAGCAGTACTTC. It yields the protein CASSLQLAGVYAEQYF.

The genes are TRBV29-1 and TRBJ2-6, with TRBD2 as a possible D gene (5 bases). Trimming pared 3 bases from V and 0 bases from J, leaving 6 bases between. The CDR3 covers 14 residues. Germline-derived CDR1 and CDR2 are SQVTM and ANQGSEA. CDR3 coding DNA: TGCAGCGTTGATGCGGGCTCTGGGGCCAACGTCCTGACTTTC. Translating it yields CSVDAGSGANVLTF.

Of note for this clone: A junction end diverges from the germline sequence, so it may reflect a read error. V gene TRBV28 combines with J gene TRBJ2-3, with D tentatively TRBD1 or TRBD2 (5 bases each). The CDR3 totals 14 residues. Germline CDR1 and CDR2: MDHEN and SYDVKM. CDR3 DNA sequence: TGTGCCAGCAGTTCGCGGTGGGACCCAACCCGCCGGGATTTT. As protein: CASSSRWDPTRRDF.